This paragraph reports one T cell receptor beta chain. Its specificity is not known. Time point reported: week 35, safety follow-up. Doses consisted of 300 ug of mutant IDH1 20-mer peptide each, paired with topical imiquimod. Germline V gene lookup returns CDR1 SGHTS and CDR2 YDEGEE. V was pared by 3 bases and J by 3 bases, with 12 bases between. The CDR3 extends over 15 amino acids. This entry is derived from a study of a mutant IDH1 vaccine in newly diagnosed glioma. Study context: Standard pretreatment was either radiotherapy, temozolomide, or, for most, radiochemotherapy with temozolomide.

Method: immunoSEQ multiplex PCR; TCRdb's copy keeps in-frame clones and lacks some. Of just over 65,000 clones listed, 84% were seen once; the top ten hold 10% to 15%. Sequenced material: PBMCs, taken from a glioma patient whose treatment included an IDH1 peptide vaccine. The receptor's source is a man aged 18-30 years with glioma. The chain is built from TRBV5-8 and TRBJ1-4, with D possibly being TRBD1 (5 bases). The CDR3 bases are TGTGCCAGCAGCTCCCTGGGGCGGGCTAATGAAAAACTGTTTTTT. It translates to CASSSLGRANEKLFF. Full variable domain (rest looked up from reference TRBV5-8 and TRBJ1-4): EAGVTQSPTHLIKTRGQQATLRCSPISGHTSVYWYQQALGLGLQFLLWYDEGEERNRGNFPPRFSGRQFPNYSSELNVNALELEDSALYLCASSSLGRANEKLFFGSGTQLSVL.